One sample yielded the 12 T cell receptor beta chains listed below, sequenced in a study of shared clonotypes between healthy human individuals. Only in-frame clones appear in the TCRdb table, and some are missing; sequencing was by immunoSEQ multiplex PCR. The data show about 1 million clones, with roughly 80% seen just once and 1.4% to 1.5% held by the top ten. The sample taken for sequencing was memory CD4+ T cells sorted from blood. Subset indicated: CD45RA-negative fraction. These TCRs come from a man aged 18-30 years in good health.

The V and J genes are TRBV7-9 and TRBJ1-4; D not resolved. Trimming left V 5 bases short and J 6 bases short, with 10 bases between. The CDR3 is 13 residues long. Germline CDR1 SEHNR, CDR2 FQNEAQ (reference sequence). For the CDR3, the DNA is TGTGCCAGCAGCAGTACGGACGATGAAAAACTGTTTTTT. This codes for CASSSTDDEKLFF. Variable domain in full (rest from reference TRBV7-9 and TRBJ1-4): DTGVSQNPRHKITKRGQNVTFRCDPISEHNRLYWYRQTLGQGPEFLTYFQNEAQLEKSRLLSDRFSAERPKGSFSTLEIQRTEQGDSAMYLCASSSTDDEKLFFGSGTQLSVL.

The count of this clone is one. This chain joins TRBV9 and TRBJ2-3; 9 bases are a match to TRBD2. V lost 4 bases, J lost 6 bases, and 12 bases stayed unmatched. Germline lookup yields CDR1 SGDLS and CDR2 YYNGEE. The CDR3 contains 16 residues. CDR3 in DNA: TGTGCCAGCAGCCCACGAGCGGGGGGCCCTCCCGATACGCAGTATTTT. Translating gives CASSPRAGGPPDTQYF.

This clone has a single count. At one end, the junction sequence differs from germline, possibly due to a read error. This chain connects TRBV5-4 to TRBJ2-7; D remains ambiguous. Germline assignment: CDR1 SGHNT and CDR2 YYREEE (reference sequence). The CDR3 sequence is 14 residues long. CDR3 DNA sequence: TGTGCCAGCAGCCATGACTTTTTAAGGGCAGAGCGGTACTTC. Protein: CASSHDFLRAERYF. The variable domain in full, with the rest retrieved from reference TRBV5-4 and TRBJ2-7, is ETGVTQSPTHLIKTRGQQVTLRCSSQSGHNTVSWYQQALGQGPQFIFQYYREEENGRGNFPPRFSGLQFPNYSSELNVNALELDDSALYLCASSHDFLRAERYFGPGTRLTVT.

This clone was found a few times. This rearrangement joins TRBV5-8 to TRBJ2-7; D not certain. Trimming left V 5 bases short and J 3 bases short, with 18 bases between. The V gene's germline CDR1 is SGHTS and CDR2 YDEGEE. This CDR3 has 15 residues. This chain's CDR3 is CASSPSVGKGYEQYF. The CDR3 nucleotides are TGTGCCAGCAGTCCTTCAGTAGGGAAAGGCTACGAGCAGTACTTC.

This clone was seen just once. The rearrangement joins TRBV9 to TRBJ2-5, with D possibly matching TRBD2 (5 bases). Germline values: CDR1 SGDLS, CDR2 YYNGEE. Trimming removed 0 bases from V and 5 bases from J, with 17 bases in between. The CDR3 is 16 amino acids. The CDR3 sequence: CASSVGASNPRETQYF. The CDR3 nucleotides read TGTGCCAGCAGCGTAGGCGCTAGCAACCCGAGGGAGACCCAGTACTTC. Full variable domain (remainder filled in from reference TRBV9 and TRBJ2-5): DSGVTQTPKHLITATGQRVTLRCSPRSGDLSVYWYQQSLDQGLQFLIQYYNGEERAKGNILERFSAQQFPDLHSELNLSSLELGDSALYFCASSVGASNPRETQYFGPGTRLLVL.

V and J are TRBV5-1 and TRBJ2-6, with D hard to call. The CDR3 contains 13 residues. The germline CDR1 and CDR2 sequences are SGHRS and YFSETQ. Trimming took 4 bases from V and 4 from J, leaving 6 bases between them. The CDR3 region is CASSATGANVLTF. The CDR3 DNA reads TGCGCCAGCAGCGCGACCGGGGCCAACGTCCTGACTTTC.

This rearrangement joins TRBV15 to TRBJ1-5, with TRBD1 matching over 8 bases. Looked up from germline, CDR1 is LNHNV and CDR2 is YYDKDF (reference sequence). This CDR3 comprises 17 residues. V shed 3 bases, J shed 0 bases, and the junction held 7 bases outside the gene matches. This chain's CDR3 is CATSRWTGRNSNQPQHF. For the CDR3, the DNA is TGTGCCACCAGCAGGTGGACAGGGCGTAATAGCAATCAGCCCCAGCATTTT.

This chain uses TRBV7-9 with TRBJ2-1, with D possibly matching TRBD1 (5 bases). Germline lookup yields CDR1 SEHNR and CDR2 FQNEAQ (reference sequence). The CDR3 has 11 residues. The V gene lost 9 bases and the J gene lost 4 bases, with 7 bases spanning the gap. The CDR3 nucleotides read TGTGCCAGTAACAGGTACAATGAGCAGTTCTTC. This codes for CASNRYNEQFF.

Written as DNA, the CDR3 is TGTGCCAGCAGTGGAGGGACGGCTGGAAACACCATATATTTT. This encodes CASSGGTAGNTIYF. The chain couples TRBV28 to TRBJ1-3, with TRBD1 as a possible D gene (5 bases). The germline V and J ends were trimmed by 5 bases and 2 bases, with 10 bases remaining between them. The V gene's germline CDR1 is MDHEN and CDR2 SYDVKM. This CDR3 has 14 residues.

The V and J genes are TRBV18 and TRBJ2-5, with D possibly TRBD2 on 6 matching bases. Trimming stripped 5 bases from V and 4 bases from J, with 17 bases between. CDR1 is KGHSH and CDR2 is LQKENI in the germline V gene. There are 15 residues in the CDR3. CDR3 loop: CASSSSPSSAETQYF. The DNA of the CDR3 is TGTGCCAGCTCATCCTCACCCTCTAGCGCAGAGACCCAGTACTTC.

The chain employs TRBV11-3 and TRBJ2-7, with TRBD1 identical over 9 bases. J gave up 3 bases and V 4 bases, and 4 bases lay outside the gene matches. The germline gives CDR1 SGHNT, CDR2 YENEEA. The CDR3 loop spans 14 amino acids. The CDR3 spells CASSYRQGDYEQYF. The CDR3 DNA reads as TGTGCCAGCAGCTACCGACAGGGGGACTACGAGCAGTACTTC.

The chain couples TRBV5-1 to TRBJ1-2, with D maybe TRBD1 (6 bases). The V and J ends lost 0 bases and 0 bases respectively, with 12 bases between them. The CDR3 loop spans 16 amino acids. Looked up from germline, CDR1 is SGHRS and CDR2 is YFSETQ. The CDR3, as DNA: TGCGCCAGCAGCTTGGCGGACAGCCCTACTAACTATGGCTACACCTTC. Its translation is CASSLADSPTNYGYTF.